This note documents a single TCR beta chain sequence. This sequence may be a read error, since a much larger clone differs from it by one base. RNA transcripts were the template for amplifying TCR beta CDR3 regions. The study used the HTBI primer set for a first-round RT-PCR of the TCR CDR3. TCRdb independently ran MiXCR on the multiplex PCR reads; one entry per CDR3 protein. The table lists roughly 56,000 distinct CDR3 sequences, around 50% of them singletons. The record originates from a study of T cells in Graves' hyperthyroidism and ophthalmopathy. Specimen: blood. This TCR came from a woman aged 25 to 39 with Graves' ophthalmopathy.

CDR3 DNA: TGTGCCAGCAGCTTTTTCTTATTTGGATTGGCGGGAAGAGGTAATGAGCAGTTCTTC. It translates to CASSFFLFGLAGRGNEQFF. The chain is built from TRBV7-9 and TRBJ2-1, with D possibly being TRBD2 (6 bases). V lost 3 bases to trimming and J lost 7 bases, with 28 bases between them. CDR3 length: 19 residues. Germline V lookup: CDR1 SEHNR, CDR2 FQNEAQ (reference sequence).